The sequence of this T cell receptor beta chain was determined in a study of cytomegalovirus exposure and HLA in healthy donors. Study-level findings and limits: In vitro testing confirmed three CMV-associated chains as specific for CMV antigens. One later analysis, an examination of the 120 validation repertoires, found that first-cohort TCR clusters tended to co-occur in them.

CDR1 is MNHEY and CDR2 is SMNVEV in the germline V gene (reference sequence). Trimming took 2 bases from V and 3 from J, leaving 25 bases between them. This CDR3 comprises 20 residues. To note about this clone: Antigen specificity is unknown.

Data came from immunoSEQ multiplex PCR; TCRdb stores just in-frame clones and leaves some out. The repertoire holds under 80,000 clones, roughly 95% seen once, with more than 3% in the top ten. Sequencing input: PBMCs. This receptor was obtained from a woman younger than 35 in good health and CMV-seropositive. V is TRBV27 and J is TRBJ1-4, with TRBD1 as a possible D gene (6 bases). The CDR3 nucleotides read TGTGCCAGCAGTTTAACAAAGTCGGGCCAGGGGCCGAAGTCTAATGAAAAACTGTTTTTT. It is translated as CASSLTKSGQGPKSNEKLFF. The full variable domain, with the rest looked up from reference TRBV27 and TRBJ1-4, is EAQVTQNPRYLITVTGKKLTVTCSQNMNHEYMSWYRQDPGLGLRQIYYSMNVEVTDKGDVPEGYKVSRKEKRNFPLILESPSPNQTSLYFCASSLTKSGQGPKSNEKLFFGSGTQLSVL.